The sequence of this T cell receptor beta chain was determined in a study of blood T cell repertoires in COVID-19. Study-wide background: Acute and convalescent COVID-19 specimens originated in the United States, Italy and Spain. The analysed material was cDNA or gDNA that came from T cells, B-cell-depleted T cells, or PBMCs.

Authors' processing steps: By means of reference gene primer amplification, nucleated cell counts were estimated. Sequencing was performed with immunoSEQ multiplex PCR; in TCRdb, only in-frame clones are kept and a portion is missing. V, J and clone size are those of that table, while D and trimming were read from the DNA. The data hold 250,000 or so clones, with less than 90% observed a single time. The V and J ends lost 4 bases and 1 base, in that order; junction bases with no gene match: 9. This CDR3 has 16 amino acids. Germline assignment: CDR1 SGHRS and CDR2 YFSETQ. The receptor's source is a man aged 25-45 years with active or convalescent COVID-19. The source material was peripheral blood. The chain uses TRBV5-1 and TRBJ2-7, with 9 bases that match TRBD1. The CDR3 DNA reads TGCGCCAGCAGCCACCAATCCGGGACAGGGTCCTACGAGCAGTACTTC. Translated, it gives CASSHQSGTGSYEQYF. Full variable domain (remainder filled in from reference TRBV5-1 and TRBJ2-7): KAGVTQTPRYLIKTRGQQVTLSCSPISGHRSVSWYQQTPGQGLQFLFEYFSETQRNKGNFPGRFSGRQFSNSRSEMNVSTLELGDSALYLCASSHQSGTGSYEQYFGPGTRLTVT.